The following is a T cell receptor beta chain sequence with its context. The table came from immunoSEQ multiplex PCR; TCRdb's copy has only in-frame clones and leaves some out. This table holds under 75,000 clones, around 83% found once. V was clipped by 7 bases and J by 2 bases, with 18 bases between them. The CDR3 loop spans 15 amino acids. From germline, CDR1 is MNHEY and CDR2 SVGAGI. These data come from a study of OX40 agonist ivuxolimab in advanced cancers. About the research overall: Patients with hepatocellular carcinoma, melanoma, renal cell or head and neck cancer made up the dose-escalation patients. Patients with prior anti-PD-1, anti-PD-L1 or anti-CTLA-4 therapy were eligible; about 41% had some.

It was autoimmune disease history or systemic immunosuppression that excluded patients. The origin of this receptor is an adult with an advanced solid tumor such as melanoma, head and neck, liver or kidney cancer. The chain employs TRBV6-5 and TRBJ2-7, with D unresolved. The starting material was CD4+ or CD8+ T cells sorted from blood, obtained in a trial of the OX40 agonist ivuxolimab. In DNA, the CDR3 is TGTGCCAGCACTTCGGACGCAAAAGGCGCCTACGAGCAGTACTTC. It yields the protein CASTSDAKGAYEQYF.